Described below is a single T cell receptor beta chain sequence and its context. Blood was collected once per donor into heparin, averaging approximately 110 mL. By way of CD45RO/CCR7/CD25/CD127/CD95/CD27, the CD4+ regulatory, stem cell-like memory, central memory and naive cells were sorted. Isolated RNA was reverse transcribed in full, so expressed TCRB transcripts were sequenced. TCRdb keeps only in-frame clones here, not all; method: immunoSEQ multiplex PCR. The top ten clones hold 0.053% of a sample with hundreds of thousands of clones, around 65% of them seen once. The record originates from a study of beta chain features in type 1 diabetes. Germline assignment: CDR1 SGDLS and CDR2 YYNGEE. This CDR3 has 14 residues. V shed 0 bases and J shed 5 bases, with 12 bases lying between them.

This TCR was sampled from a man aged 25 to 40 in good health. The sample taken for sequencing was naive CD4+ T cells from blood. This rearrangement joins TRBV9 to TRBJ2-7; no clear D gene. The CDR3 DNA follows: TGTGCCAGCAGCGTAGACCCGGGTGGGGACGAGCAGTACTTC. Residues: CASSVDPGGDEQYF.